The T cell receptor (beta chain) described here comes from a study of T cells in Graves' hyperthyroidism and ophthalmopathy. This clonotype was seen a few times. Its antigen is not identified. Calling Graves' hyperthyroidism stable meant ophthalmopathy did not progress within 18 months. Clinical symptoms, serum thyroxine, TRAb, thyroid ultrasound and orbital computed tomography established diagnosis. RNA transcripts gave rise to amplified TCR beta CDR3 regions. In the first-round RT-PCR of the TCR CDR3, the HTBI primer set was used. Each CDR3 protein gets one entry after TCRdb re-called the multiplex PCR reads with MiXCR. The table shows approximately 410,000 distinct CDR3 sequences, with around 15% occurring only once. CDR1 is SEHNR and CDR2 is FQNEAQ in the germline V gene (reference sequence). The CDR3 extends over 11 amino acids. Trimming left V 6 bases short and J 8 bases short, with 10 bases between.

Study results and caveats: A model built on 13 V-J features separated ophthalmopathy from stable hyperthyroidism. In blood, most of the thyroid clonotypes expanded above 0.001 were also present.

The sample taken for sequencing was blood. The source is a woman between 18 and 30 years old with Graves' hyperthyroidism. The chain has TRBV7-9 and TRBJ1-2; no definite D call. The CDR3 is CASSLGSGYTF. The CDR3 DNA sequence: TGTGCCAGCAGTTTGGGTAGCGGCTACACCTTC.